The 19 T cell receptor beta chains listed next were all sequenced from one sample in a study of blood T cells in healthy people across ages. Primed by a sample-barcoded 5' primer and a J-beta primer mix, a second PCR proceeded for roughly 7 to 12 cycles. One entry per CDR3 protein results from TCRdb running MiXCR on the 5' RACE reads. The profile shows roughly 830,000 distinct CDR3 sequences, around 68% of them singletons. Material: blood. The source of these receptors is a man aged 25 to 40 in good health.

The V call is TRBV29-1, the J call TRBJ2-4, with 7 bases fitting TRBD1. The germline CDR1 and CDR2 sequences are SQVTM and ANQGSEA. Trimming at V came to 1 base and at J to 13 bases, leaving 13 bases not matched to a gene. The CDR3 length is 14 residues. The CDR3 loop is CSVEGGTAPTGQYF. The CDR3 coding sequence is TGCAGCGTTGAAGGGGGGACAGCCCCCACAGGGCAGTACTTC.

The gene calls are TRBV4-3 and TRBJ2-3, with 9 nucleotides matching TRBD1. V shed 6 bases, J shed 6 bases, and the junction held 10 bases outside the gene matches. This CDR3 has 15 residues. The germline V gene has CDR1 LGHNA and CDR2 YSLEER. The CDR3 DNA reads as TGCGCCAGCAGTTACAGGGGGCGAGACTCCGATACGCAGTATTTT. As protein: CASSYRGRDSDTQYF.

The chain uses TRBV27 and TRBJ2-4; D is uncertain. Looked up from germline, CDR1 is MNHEY and CDR2 is SMNVEV (reference sequence). Trimming removed 5 bases from V and 2 bases from J, with 16 bases in between. The CDR3 extends over 16 amino acids. The CDR3 DNA follows: TGTGCCAGCAGTCACACCCACCCAGATTCCAAAAACATTCAGTACTTC. It specifies CASSHTHPDSKNIQYF.

The V gene is TRBV20-1, the J gene TRBJ1-5; 7 nucleotides line up with TRBD1. Germline V lookup: CDR1 DFQATT, CDR2 SNEGSKA (reference sequence). V lost 3 bases and J lost 0; bases outside the gene matches: 11. CDR3 length: 17 amino acids. Written as DNA, the CDR3 is TGCAGTGCTAGGGACGCCTCGGGACAGTATAGCAATCAGCCCCAGCATTTT. Amino acid sequence: CSARDASGQYSNQPQHF.

The table lists this clonotype with a few counts. The V and J genes are TRBV7-2 and TRBJ2-1; D tentatively reads TRBD1 or TRBD2 (5 bases each). CDR1 is SGHTA and CDR2 is FQGNSA in the germline V gene. The ends were cut back, 5 bases at V and 7 bases at J, with 18 bases in the middle. There are 15 residues in the CDR3. CDR3 in amino acids: CASSPPGTVGNEQFF. CDR3 in DNA: TGTGCCAGCAGCCCCCCCGGGACGGTGGGTAATGAGCAGTTCTTC.

In its sample, this clonotype was seen a few times. This chain connects TRBV20-1 to TRBJ2-7; 10 bases map to TRBD2. CDR1 and CDR2 from the germline V gene are DFQATT and SNEGSKA (reference sequence). The CDR3 contains 16 residues. J gave up 0 bases and V 3 bases, and 8 bases lay outside the gene matches. CDR3 in amino acids: CSARGDLAGASYEQYF. The CDR3 DNA follows: TGCAGTGCTAGGGGGGACCTAGCGGGGGCCTCCTACGAGCAGTACTTC.

This clonotype was recorded a few times. The V call is TRBV20-1, the J call TRBJ2-3, with 9 bases matching TRBD1. Germline V CDR1 and CDR2: DFQATT, SNEGSKA (reference sequence). Germline trimming cut 6 bases from V and 2 bases from J; bases unmatched to any gene: 9. CDR3 size: 15 residues. In nucleotides, the CDR3 is TGCAGTGCCAGCCGGGGACAGGGCTCCACAGATACGCAGTATTTT. Translating gives CSASRGQGSTDTQYF.

The gene calls are TRBV6-1 and TRBJ1-4, with 7 bases lining up with TRBD1. The V gene's germline CDR1 is MNHNS and CDR2 SASEGT. CDR3 length: 12 residues. Trimming cost V 8 bases and J 7 bases; bases outside gene matches: 4. The DNA for the CDR3 is TGTGCCAGCTACGGACAGGCTGAAAAACTGTTTTTT. It specifies CASYGQAEKLFF.

This clonotype appeared once. The V and J genes are TRBV12-3 or TRBV12-4 and TRBJ2-7; D ambiguous. The assigned J gene may be wrong: the sequence end matches TRBJ2-5 better. The CDR3 extends over 14 amino acids. CDR3 sequence reads: CASSAQVGRGTQYF. DNA of the CDR3: TGTGCCAGCAGTGCCCAGGTGGGTCGAGGGACCCAGTACTTC.

This clonotype showed up just a few times. DNA for the CDR3: TGCAGTGCTAGTCGTGCGGGGAGGAGTAAGGAGACCCAGTACTTC. This translates into CSASRAGRSKETQYF. The chain recombines TRBV20-1 with TRBJ2-5; TRBD2 is a possible D gene (6 bases). With 3 bases removed from V and 5 bases from J, the gap between germline ends came to 19 bases. The length of the CDR3 is 15 residues. Germline V gene data show CDR1 as DFQATT and CDR2 as SNEGSKA (reference sequence).

This clonotype has just one count. The chain combines TRBV7-9 with TRBJ2-6, with TRBD1 matching over 8 bases. CDR1 and CDR2 (germline): SEHNR, FQNEAQ (reference sequence). Unmatched junction bases numbered 9, after V lost 5 bases and J lost 0 bases. The CDR3 covers 18 residues. The DNA for the CDR3 is TGTGCCAGCAGCGCACCGGGACAGGTGCCCTCTGGGGCCAACGTCCTGACTTTC. It encodes CASSAPGQVPSGANVLTF.

On this clonotype: The junction shows a germline mismatch at one end, possibly a read error. The chain couples TRBV15 to TRBJ2-3; no reliable D call. The CDR3 extends over 17 amino acids. From germline, CDR1 is LNHNV and CDR2 YYDKDF (reference sequence). Here the CDR3 DNA reads TGTGCCACCAGCAGAGATCGGTGGAATACGGAAACAGATATGCAGTATTTT. Translating gives CATSRDRWNTETDMQYF.

This chain connects TRBV15 to TRBJ2-5, with 7 bases identical to TRBD2. This CDR3 has 16 amino acids. The junction had 9 bases not matched to a gene; V was cut back by 0 bases and J by 5 bases. From germline, CDR1 is LNHNV and CDR2 YYDKDF (reference sequence). The DNA of the CDR3 is TGTGCCACCAGCAGAGAACGTGCGGGGGAGTGGGAGACCCAGTACTTC. It is translated as CATSRERAGEWETQYF. The complete variable domain, with remaining parts taken from reference TRBV15 and TRBJ2-5, reads DAMVIQNPRYQVTQFGKPVTLSCSQTLNHNVMYWYQQKSSQAPKLLFHYYDKDFNNEADTPDNFQSRRPNTSFCFLDIRSPGLGDTAMYLCATSRERAGEWETQYFGPGTRLLVL.

The V and J genes are TRBV10-3 and TRBJ2-5, with 8 bases matching TRBD1. The J call is in doubt because the DNA end fits TRBJ2-7 better. Germline CDR1 reads ENHRY; CDR2 reads SYGVKD. The CDR3 is made up of 15 amino acids. CDR3 nucleotide sequence: TGTGCCATCAGTGAGTCTCAGGGGGCACCACACGAGCAGTACTTC. Amino acid sequence: CAISESQGAPHEQYF.

The chain has TRBV20-1 and TRBJ2-2, with D perhaps assigned TRBD1 or TRBD2 (5 bases each). In germline, CDR1 is DFQATT, CDR2 SNEGSKA (reference sequence). The CDR3 spans 13 residues. Deletions cut 0 bases from V and 4 bases from J, with 6 bases between. In DNA, the CDR3 is TGCAGTGCTAGAGATGGGGGCACCGGGGAGCTGTTTTTT. It is translated as CSARDGGTGELFF.

This clonotype showed up many times. The V and J genes are TRBV7-2 and TRBJ2-7; the match to TRBD1 covers 9 bases. V gave up 8 bases and J gave up 2 bases; unmatched junction bases: 7. The CDR3 runs 14 residues. Germline V gives CDR1 SGHTA, CDR2 FQGNSA. The CDR3 DNA follows: TGTGCCAGCTCTCGGGACAGGGTAACCTACGAGCAGTACTTC. This gives the protein CASSRDRVTYEQYF.

This chain connects TRBV15 to TRBJ2-5; D gene unclear. Trimming removed 0 bases from V and 4 bases from J, with 12 bases in between. The V gene's germline CDR1 is LNHNV and CDR2 YYDKDF (reference sequence). This CDR3 region has 15 residues. CDR3 residues: CATSRDYKAPETQYF. The CDR3 DNA reads as TGTGCCACCAGCAGAGATTACAAAGCCCCAGAGACCCAGTACTTC.

The V call is TRBV5-1, the J call TRBJ2-1, with 9 bases that match TRBD1. Germline V gene sequence: CDR1 SGHRS, CDR2 YFSETQ. Trimming cost V 6 bases and J 9 bases; bases outside gene matches: 10. The CDR3 is made up of 14 amino acids. CDR3 DNA: TGCGCCAGCACCCCGGGACAGGGCTGGAGTGAGCAGTTCTTC. Its protein is CASTPGQGWSEQFF.

J is TRBJ2-5 and V is TRBV20-1; no definite D call. The DNA end is a closer match to TRBJ2-1, so the J assignment may be wrong. The CDR3 runs 14 residues. CDR1 is DFQATT and CDR2 is SNEGSKA in the germline V gene (reference sequence). CDR3 residues: CSASPQPFQETQFF. The CDR3 DNA reads as TGCAGTGCTAGCCCACAACCATTCCAAGAGACCCAGTTCTTC.